This TCR beta chain is drawn from a study of CD8 T cells in ankylosing spondylitis. Study-wide findings and caveats: A TCR beta motif of eight highly homologous variants appeared characteristic of ankylosing spondylitis blood.

This clonotype was counted between two and nine times. Its antigen is unknown. One entry per CDR3 protein, called by TCRdb with MiXCR from the 5' RACE reads. Of about 750,000 distinct CDR3 sequences in the sample, roughly 20% were seen once. This CDR3 comprises 14 residues. Trimming stripped 0 bases from V and 2 bases from J, with 8 bases between. Germline-derived CDR1 and CDR2 are SGHRS and YFSETQ. The chain combines TRBV5-1 with TRBJ1-2; D remains ambiguous. Input material: blood, either unsorted or a sorted T cell fraction (not recorded which). The sequence was obtained from a male donor with ankylosing spondylitis. The CDR3 DNA follows: TGCGCCAGCAGCTTGGGGGCGGTCAACTATGGCTACACCTTC. Translating it yields CASSLGAVNYGYTF.